Here is one T cell receptor beta chain with its context. What it binds is unknown. The CDR3 is made up of 15 amino acids. V was shortened by 2 bases and J by 5 bases, with 19 bases between the two germline ends. Germline values: CDR1 GTSNPN, CDR2 SVGIG (reference sequence). This specimen comes from a study of Ad26.COV2.S vaccination and SARS-CoV-2 variants. Overall study: A participant enrolled in the COV1001 Ad26.COV2.S trial arm provided the sample. General observations from the study: Those who received the vaccine showed greater spike-specific TCR breadth than those given placebo. Once vaccination had occurred, spike-specific CD8+ and CD4+ T cell responses reportedly showed substantial breadth.

Only in-frame clones appear in the TCRdb table, and some are missing; sequencing was by immunoSEQ multiplex PCR. The sample has 400,000 to 450,000 clones, around nine tenths seen once. The treatment here: around 19 received Ad26.COV2.S at low or high dose, single or two shots; several received placebo; per-sample allocation not given. Sampling happened 63 days after the first vaccine or placebo injection. Ad26.COV2.S expressed prefusion-stabilized spike from the original Wuhan strain. The starting material was peripheral blood, obtained in a trial of Ad26.COV2.S vaccine versus placebo. The rearrangement links TRBV30 to TRBJ2-7; possibly TRBD1 or TRBD2 for D (7 bases each). The TCR comes from a person between 18 and 65 years old who received the Ad26.COV2.S COVID-19 vaccine or a placebo. Here the CDR3 reads CAWSSGRGGIDEQYF. The CDR3 DNA follows: TGTGCCTGGAGTAGTGGCAGGGGGGGAATCGACGAGCAGTACTTC.